This record looks at one T cell receptor (beta chain) sequence and its context. The antigen is unknown. The CDR3 has 15 amino acids. V lost 7 bases, J lost 3 bases, and 16 bases lay in between. Germline CDR1 and CDR2: LNHDA and SQIVND (reference sequence). The data were produced by immunoSEQ multiplex PCR, yet TCRdb's version contains in-frame clones alone and is incomplete. The sample shows about 2 million clones, 85% to 95% of them seen only once. This sample stems from a study of shared clonotypes between healthy human individuals. Study-level results: Lower generation probabilities were found for non-shared clonotypes than for those shared by all four donors.

The V call is TRBV19, the J call TRBJ2-1; D is ambiguous. The clonotype comes from a man younger than 35 in good health. The sample was naive CD4+ T cells sorted from blood. Subset: CD45RA+ positively selected. Here the CDR3 DNA reads TGTGCCAGTACCCTGCGGAGTGGCGGCTACAATGAGCAGTTCTTC. Translated: CASTLRSGGYNEQFF.